This T cell receptor beta chain was observed in a study of early T cells in non-severe SARS-CoV-2 infection. The study's findings and limits: VDJdb-based annotation leaned toward anti-spike CD8 responses and missed private and CD4 specificities.

The V segment lost 0 bases and the J segment 2 bases; nucleotides outside the gene matches: 2. The CDR3 length is 15 residues. The V gene's germline CDR1 is MNHNS and CDR2 SASEGT. This clonotype was seen only a few times. Its target is not known. Researchers tagged individual cDNA molecules with unique molecular identifiers. In TCRdb, the 5' RACE reads were re-called with MiXCR into one record per CDR3 protein. This table has under 100,000 distinct CDR3 sequences, 9.5% to 11% appearing once. This rearrangement joins TRBV6-1 to TRBJ2-7; 9 bases map to TRBD1. Sequenced sample: whole blood. The origin of this receptor is an adult who was a healthcare worker with PCR-confirmed SARS-CoV-2 infection or an uninfected control (not recorded which). The CDR3 DNA is TGTGCCAGCAGTGAAGCTGGGACAGGGACCTACGAGCAGTACTTC. As protein: CASSEAGTGTYEQYF.